This record looks at one T cell receptor (beta chain) sequence and its context. Its specificity is unknown. The data originate from a study of graft-versus-host responses after intestinal transplantation. At the level of the study: Recipients underwent multivisceral, liver-intestinal, or isolated intestinal transplants. Tacrolimus and steroids were given for two to three years to all recipients after anti-thymocyte globulin induction.

The junction had 6 bases not matched to a gene; V was cut back by 0 bases and J by 9 bases. From germline, CDR1 is SGDLS and CDR2 YYNGEE. This CDR3 spans 14 amino acids. TCRdb's table, derived via immunoSEQ multiplex PCR, lists solely in-frame clones and lacks some. The sample yields roughly 97,000 clones, more than 80% seen once. General study points: Within allografts, high graft-versus-host to host-versus-graft clonal ratios were seen among patients with graft-donor T cell macrochimerism. GvH clones occurred in recipient marrow; some first appeared in ileum or blood.

The rearrangement joins TRBV9 to TRBJ2-1; 7 bases agree with TRBD2. The clonotype was recovered from a human patient who received an intestinal transplant, so some T cells may come from the graft donor. The source was PBMCs, collected 450 to 480 days after intestinal transplant. The CDR3 protein is CASSVGAGELEQFF. For the CDR3, the DNA is TGTGCCAGCAGCGTAGGGGCGGGGGAACTTGAGCAGTTCTTC.